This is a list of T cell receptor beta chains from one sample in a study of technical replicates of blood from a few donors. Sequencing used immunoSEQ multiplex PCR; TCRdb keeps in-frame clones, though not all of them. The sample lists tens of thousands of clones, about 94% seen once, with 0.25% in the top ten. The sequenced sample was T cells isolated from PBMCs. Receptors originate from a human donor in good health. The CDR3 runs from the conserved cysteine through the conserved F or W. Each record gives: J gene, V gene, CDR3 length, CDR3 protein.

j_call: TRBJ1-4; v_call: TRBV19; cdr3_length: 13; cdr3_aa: CASSIQGSEKLFF
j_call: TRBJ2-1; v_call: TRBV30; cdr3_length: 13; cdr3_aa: CAWSPPGNNEQFF
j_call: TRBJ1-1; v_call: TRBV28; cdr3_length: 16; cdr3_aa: CASSYTPPRGNTEAFF
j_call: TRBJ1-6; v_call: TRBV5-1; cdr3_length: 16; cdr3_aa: CASSLRRTENNSPLHF
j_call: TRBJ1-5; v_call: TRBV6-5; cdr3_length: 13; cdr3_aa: CATSEGLNQPQHF
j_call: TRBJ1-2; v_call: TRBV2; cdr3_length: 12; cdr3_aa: CASSRGIYGYTF
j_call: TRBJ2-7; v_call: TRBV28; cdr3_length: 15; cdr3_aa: CASRTLRGHPYEQYF
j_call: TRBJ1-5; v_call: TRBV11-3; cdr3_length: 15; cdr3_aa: CASSGDPGGNQPQHF
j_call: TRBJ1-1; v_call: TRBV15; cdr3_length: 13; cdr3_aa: CATRDTENTEAFF
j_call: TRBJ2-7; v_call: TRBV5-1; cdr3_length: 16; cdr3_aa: CASSLPLISGTYEQYF
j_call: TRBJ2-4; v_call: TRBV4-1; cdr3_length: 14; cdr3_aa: CASSQAGDKAIQYF
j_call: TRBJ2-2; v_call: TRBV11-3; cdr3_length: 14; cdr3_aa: CASRLLADTGELFF
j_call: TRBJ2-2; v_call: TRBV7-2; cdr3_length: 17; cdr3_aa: CASSFIPSGTNTGELFF
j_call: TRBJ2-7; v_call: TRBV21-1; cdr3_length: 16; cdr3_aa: CASSRGERRNHYEQYF
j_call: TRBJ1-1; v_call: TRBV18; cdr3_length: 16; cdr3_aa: CASSPRIQATDTEAFF
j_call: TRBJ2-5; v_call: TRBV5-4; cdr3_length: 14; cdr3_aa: CASRRGGAQETQYF
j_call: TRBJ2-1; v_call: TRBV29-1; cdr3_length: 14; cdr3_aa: CSSPIGGVLNEQFF
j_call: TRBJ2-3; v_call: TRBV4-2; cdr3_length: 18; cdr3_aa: CASSQEAPRGGGADTQYF
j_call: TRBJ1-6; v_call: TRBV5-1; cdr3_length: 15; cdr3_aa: CASSFLQGRNSPLHF
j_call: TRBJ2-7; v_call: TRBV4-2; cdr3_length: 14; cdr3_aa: CASSQAAASYEQYF
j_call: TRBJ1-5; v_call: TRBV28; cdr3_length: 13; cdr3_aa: CASSFEGVQPQHF
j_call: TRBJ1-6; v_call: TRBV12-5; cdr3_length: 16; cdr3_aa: CASGLDPTGDNSPLHF
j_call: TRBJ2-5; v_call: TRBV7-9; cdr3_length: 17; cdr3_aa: CASSLEIGLAGLETQYF
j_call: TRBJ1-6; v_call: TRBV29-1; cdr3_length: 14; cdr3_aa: CSVALGQGNSPLHF
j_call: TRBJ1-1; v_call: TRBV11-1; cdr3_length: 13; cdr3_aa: CASSLGQGTEAFF
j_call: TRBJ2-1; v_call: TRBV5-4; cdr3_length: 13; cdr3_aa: CASSSREINEQFF
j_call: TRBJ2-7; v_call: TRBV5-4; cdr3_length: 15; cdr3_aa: CASTFGTGLENEQYF
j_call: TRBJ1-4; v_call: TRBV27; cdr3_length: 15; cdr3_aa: CASSSRQGTNEKLFF
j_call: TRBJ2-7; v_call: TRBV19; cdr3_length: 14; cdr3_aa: CASSITGIPYEQYF
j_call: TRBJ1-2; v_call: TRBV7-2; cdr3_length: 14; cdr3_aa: CASSPRAGAHGYTF
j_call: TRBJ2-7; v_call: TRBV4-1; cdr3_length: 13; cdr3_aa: CASSQVGTAEQYF
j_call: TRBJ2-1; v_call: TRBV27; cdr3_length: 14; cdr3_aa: CASSRAGGSNEQFF
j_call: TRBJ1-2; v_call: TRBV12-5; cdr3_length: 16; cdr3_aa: CASGLGQGIVVYGYTF
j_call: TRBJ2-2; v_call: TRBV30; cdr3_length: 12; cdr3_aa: CAWQLNTGELFF
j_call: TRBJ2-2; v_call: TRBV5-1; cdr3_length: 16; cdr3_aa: CASSLRGTTNTGELFF
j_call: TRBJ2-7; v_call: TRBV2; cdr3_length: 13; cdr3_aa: CASSEPGGVEQYF